The sequence of this TCR beta chain was determined in a study of T cell repertoires in cytomegalovirus infection. Whole-study findings and limits: There were HLA-C-restricted CMV-specific TCR beta clonotypes dominating the ex vivo response.

This clonotype appeared a few times. Its antigen remains unidentified. TCRdb called the reads again in MiXCR, with one record for every CDR3 protein. The sample has about 470,000 distinct CDR3 sequences; under 55% are singletons. The clonotype originates from a human donor in good health (CMV status not recorded). Some clones in this sample may be carry-over from other donors' samples. Here the sequenced sample was cultured PBMCs, taken from culture after CMV antigen stimulation.

This chain's CDR3 is CASSYSSYRNQPQHF. The CDR3 region has the DNA TGTGCCAGCAGTTACTCGAGTTATCGGAATCAGCCCCAGCATTTT. The chain couples TRBV6-2 or TRBV6-3 to TRBJ1-5; no reliable D call. Trimming took off 0 bases at V and 4 bases at J, with 10 bases between the two ends. This CDR3 has 15 residues. The germline gives CDR1 MNHEY, CDR2 SVGEGT.